The text below deals with one T cell receptor beta chain. Antigen specificity is unknown. V was clipped by 5 bases and J by 5 bases; unmatched bases: 10. The CDR3 spans 16 residues. In germline, CDR1 is MDHEN, CDR2 SYDVKM. This sample is drawn from a study of cytomegalovirus exposure and HLA in healthy donors. The study, taken as a whole, reports: Likely technical artifact: a cluster of highly shared sequence variants.

Primers: 60 Vbeta forward and 13 Jbeta reverse. Assay used: immunoSEQ multiplex PCR; TCRdb lists only in-frame clones, some missing. The sample lists approximately 88,000 clones, under 80% occurring once. This sequence was found in a man aged 50-59 years in good health and CMV-seropositive. The sample was PBMCs. This chain links TRBV28 with TRBJ2-5, with 11 nucleotides matching TRBD1. The CDR3 region has the DNA TGTGCCAGCAGTGAGGGACAGGGGGGTTATACGGAGACCCAGTACTTC. Translating it yields CASSEGQGGYTETQYF.